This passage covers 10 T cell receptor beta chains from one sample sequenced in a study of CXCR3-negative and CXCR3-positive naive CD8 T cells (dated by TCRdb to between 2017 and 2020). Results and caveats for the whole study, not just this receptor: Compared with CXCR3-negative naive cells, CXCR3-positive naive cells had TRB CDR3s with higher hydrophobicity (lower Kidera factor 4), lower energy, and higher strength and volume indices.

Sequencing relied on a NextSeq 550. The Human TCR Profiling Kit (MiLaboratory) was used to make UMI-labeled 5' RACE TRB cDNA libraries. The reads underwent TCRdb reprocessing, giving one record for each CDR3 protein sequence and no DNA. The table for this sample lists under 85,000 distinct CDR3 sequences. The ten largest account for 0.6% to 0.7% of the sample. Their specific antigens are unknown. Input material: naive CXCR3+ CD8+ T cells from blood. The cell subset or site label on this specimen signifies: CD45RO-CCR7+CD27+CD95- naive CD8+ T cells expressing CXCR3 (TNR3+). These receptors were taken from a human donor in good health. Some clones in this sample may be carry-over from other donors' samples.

CDR3 region: CASSRDSVATEAFF. V usage is TRBV25-1 and J usage is TRBJ1-1; TCRdb picks TRBD1, but there is no DNA to check that call. Germline V gene sequence: CDR1 MGHDK, CDR2 SYGVNS. The CDR3 runs 14 residues.

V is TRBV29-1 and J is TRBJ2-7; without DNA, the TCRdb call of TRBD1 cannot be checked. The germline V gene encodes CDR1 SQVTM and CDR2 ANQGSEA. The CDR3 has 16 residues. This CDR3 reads CSVEVRSAPGSYEQYF.

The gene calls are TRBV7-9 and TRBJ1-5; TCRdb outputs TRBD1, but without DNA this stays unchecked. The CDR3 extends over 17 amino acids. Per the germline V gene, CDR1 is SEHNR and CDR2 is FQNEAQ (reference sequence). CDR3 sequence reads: CASSGQGDPDSNQPQHF. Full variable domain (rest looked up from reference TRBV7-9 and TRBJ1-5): DTGVSQNPRHKITKRGQNVTFRCDPISEHNRLYWYRQTLGQGPEFLTYFQNEAQLEKSRLLSDRFSAERPKGSFSTLEIQRTEQGDSAMYLCASSGQGDPDSNQPQHFGDGTRLSIL.

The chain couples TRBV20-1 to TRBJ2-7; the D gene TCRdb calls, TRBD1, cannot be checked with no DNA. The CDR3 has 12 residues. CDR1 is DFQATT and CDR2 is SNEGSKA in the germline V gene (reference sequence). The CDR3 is CSAQGLGFEQYF.

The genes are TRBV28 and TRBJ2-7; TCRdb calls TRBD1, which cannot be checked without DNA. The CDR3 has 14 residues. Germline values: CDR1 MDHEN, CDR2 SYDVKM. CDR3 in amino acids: CASSPPDRDYEQYF.

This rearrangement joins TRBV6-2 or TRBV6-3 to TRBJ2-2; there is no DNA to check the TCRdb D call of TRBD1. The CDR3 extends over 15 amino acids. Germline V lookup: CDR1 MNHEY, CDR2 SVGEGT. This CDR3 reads CASSYDRGQTGELFF.

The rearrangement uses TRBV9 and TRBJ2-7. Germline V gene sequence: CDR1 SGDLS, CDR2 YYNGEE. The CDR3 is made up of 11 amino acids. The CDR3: CASRSDYEQYF.

The CDR3 reads CASSAVLAGVPEGEQFF. The chain carries TRBV12-3 or TRBV12-4 and TRBJ2-1; the D call of TRBD2 rests on TCRdb alone, since no DNA is present to check it. This CDR3 region has 17 residues.

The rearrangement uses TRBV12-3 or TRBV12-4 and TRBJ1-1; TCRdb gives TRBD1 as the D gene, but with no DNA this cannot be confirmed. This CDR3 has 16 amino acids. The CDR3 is CASSLVGGIDDTEAFF.

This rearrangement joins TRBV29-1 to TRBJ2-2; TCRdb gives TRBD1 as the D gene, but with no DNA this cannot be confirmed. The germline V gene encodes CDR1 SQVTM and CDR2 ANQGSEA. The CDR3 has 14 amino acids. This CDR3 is CSVEVGRITGELFF.